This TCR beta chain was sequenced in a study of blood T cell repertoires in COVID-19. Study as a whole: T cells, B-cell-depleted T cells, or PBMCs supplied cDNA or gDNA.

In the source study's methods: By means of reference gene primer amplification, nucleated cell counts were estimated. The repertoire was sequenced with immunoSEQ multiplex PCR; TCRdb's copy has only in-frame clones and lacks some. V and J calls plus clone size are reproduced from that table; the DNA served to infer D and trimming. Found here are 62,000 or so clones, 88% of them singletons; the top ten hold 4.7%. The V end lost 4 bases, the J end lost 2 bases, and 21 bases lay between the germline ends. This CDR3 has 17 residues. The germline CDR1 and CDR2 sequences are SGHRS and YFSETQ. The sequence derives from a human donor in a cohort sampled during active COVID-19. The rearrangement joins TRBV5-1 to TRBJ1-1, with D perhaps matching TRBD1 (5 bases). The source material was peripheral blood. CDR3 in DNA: TGCGCCAGCAGCAAGCAACCTCAGGGTAATGTAAACACTGAAGCTTTCTTT. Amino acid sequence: CASSKQPQGNVNTEAFF.